This T cell receptor beta chain emerged from a study of blood T cell repertoires in COVID-19. On the study more broadly: Acute and convalescent COVID-19 specimens originated in the United States, Italy and Spain. Nucleic acid was either cDNA or gDNA, and it came from T cells, B-cell-depleted T cells, or PBMCs.

Followed longitudinally, the Seattle patients had been enrolled during active infection. The authors' processing: For nucleated cells, counts were estimated from reference gene primer amplification. Clones were sequenced by immunoSEQ multiplex PCR, and TCRdb holds only the in-frame ones, with some missing. The V and J calls and clone size are taken from that table; D and trimming were inferred from the DNA. The sample has some 170,000 clones, roughly 79% seen once; the top ten hold approximately 10%. The V gene's germline CDR1 is MNHEY and CDR2 SVGEGT. Trimming cost V 5 bases and J 0 bases, with 5 bases left between them. This CDR3 spans 13 amino acids.

This sequence joins TRBV6-2 or TRBV6-3 and TRBJ1-5; the D is unclear. This receptor was identified in a woman aged 40-49 years with COVID-19, enrolled during active disease. Sample: peripheral blood. Here the CDR3 DNA reads TGTGCCAGCAGTCTTAATAGCAATCAGCCCCAGCATTTT. Protein: CASSLNSNQPQHF.